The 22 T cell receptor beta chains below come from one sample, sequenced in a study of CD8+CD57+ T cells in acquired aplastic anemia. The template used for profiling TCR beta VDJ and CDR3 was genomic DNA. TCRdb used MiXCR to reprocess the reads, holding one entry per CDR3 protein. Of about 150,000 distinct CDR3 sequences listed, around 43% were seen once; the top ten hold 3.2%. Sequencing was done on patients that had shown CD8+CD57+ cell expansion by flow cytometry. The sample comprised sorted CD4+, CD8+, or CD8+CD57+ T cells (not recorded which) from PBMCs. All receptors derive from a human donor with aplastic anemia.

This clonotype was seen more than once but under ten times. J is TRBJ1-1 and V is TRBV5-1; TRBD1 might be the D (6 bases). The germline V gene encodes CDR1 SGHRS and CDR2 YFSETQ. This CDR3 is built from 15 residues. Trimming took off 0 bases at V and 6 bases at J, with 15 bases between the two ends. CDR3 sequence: CASSLAGTPDAEAFF. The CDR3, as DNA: TGCGCCAGCAGCTTGGCAGGGACACCGGACGCTGAAGCTTTCTTT.

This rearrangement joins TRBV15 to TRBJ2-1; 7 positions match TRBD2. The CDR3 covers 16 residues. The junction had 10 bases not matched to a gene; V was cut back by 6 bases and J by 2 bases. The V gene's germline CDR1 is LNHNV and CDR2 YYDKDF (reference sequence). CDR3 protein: CATSERDAKAYNEQFF. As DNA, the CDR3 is TGTGCCACCAGTGAGCGGGACGCGAAAGCCTACAATGAGCAGTTCTTC.

The CDR3 nucleotides read TGTGCCATCAGCGCAGAGGCGAGGGGGGAGCTGTTTTTT. It encodes CAISAEARGELFF. V and J are TRBV10-3 and TRBJ2-2; D ambiguous. Trimming took 6 bases from V and 8 from J, leaving 13 bases between them. The CDR3 loop spans 13 amino acids. Per germline, CDR1 ENHRY and CDR2 SYGVKD.

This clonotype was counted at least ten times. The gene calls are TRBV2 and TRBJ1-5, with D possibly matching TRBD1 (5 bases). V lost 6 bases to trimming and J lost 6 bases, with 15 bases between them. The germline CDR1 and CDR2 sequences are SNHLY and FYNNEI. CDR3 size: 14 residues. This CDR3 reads CASRGQSLTQPQHF. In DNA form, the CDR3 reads TGTGCCAGCAGGGGGCAGAGCCTTACTCAGCCCCAGCATTTT. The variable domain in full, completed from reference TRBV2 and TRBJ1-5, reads EPEVTQTPSHQVTQMGQEVILRCVPISNHLYFYWYRQILGQKVEFLVSFYNNEISEKSEIFDDQFSVERPDGSNFTLKIRSTKLEDSAMYFCASRGQSLTQPQHFGDGTRLSIL.

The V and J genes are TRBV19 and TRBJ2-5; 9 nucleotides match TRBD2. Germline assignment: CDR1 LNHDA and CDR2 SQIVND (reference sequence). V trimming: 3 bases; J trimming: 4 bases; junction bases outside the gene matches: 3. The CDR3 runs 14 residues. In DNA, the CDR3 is TGTGCCAGTAGTATTCGGCGGGAGGGAGAGACCCAGTACTTC. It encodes CASSIRREGETQYF.

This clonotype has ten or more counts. The CDR3: CASSPFGDGGYTF. The CDR3 DNA reads TGTGCCAGCAGCCCGTTCGGGGATGGTGGCTACACCTTC. This rearrangement joins TRBV7-9 to TRBJ1-2, with unresolved D. The CDR3 is made up of 13 amino acids. CDR1 SEHNR and CDR2 FQNEAQ come from the germline V gene (reference sequence). Trimming stripped 5 bases from V and 7 bases from J, with 14 bases between.

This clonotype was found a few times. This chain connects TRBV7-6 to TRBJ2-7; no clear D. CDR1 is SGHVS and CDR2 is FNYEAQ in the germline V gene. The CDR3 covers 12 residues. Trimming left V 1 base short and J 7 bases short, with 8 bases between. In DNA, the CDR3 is TGTGCCAGCAGCTTAGGCGGTTCTGAGCAGTACTTC. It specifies CASSLGGSEQYF.

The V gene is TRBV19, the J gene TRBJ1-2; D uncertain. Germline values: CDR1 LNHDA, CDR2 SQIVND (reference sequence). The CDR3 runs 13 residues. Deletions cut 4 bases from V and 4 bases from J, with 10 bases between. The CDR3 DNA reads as TGTGCCAGTAGTAGGATGGACGTCTATGGCTACACCTTC. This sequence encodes CASSRMDVYGYTF.

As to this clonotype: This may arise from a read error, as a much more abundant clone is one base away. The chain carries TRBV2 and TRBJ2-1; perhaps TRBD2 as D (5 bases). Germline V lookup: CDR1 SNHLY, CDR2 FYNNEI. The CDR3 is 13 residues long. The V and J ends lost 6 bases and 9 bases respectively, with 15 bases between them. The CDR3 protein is CASSPGPAGEQFF. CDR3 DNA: TGTGCCAGCAGCCCCGGGCCCGCGGGTGAGCAGTTCTTC.

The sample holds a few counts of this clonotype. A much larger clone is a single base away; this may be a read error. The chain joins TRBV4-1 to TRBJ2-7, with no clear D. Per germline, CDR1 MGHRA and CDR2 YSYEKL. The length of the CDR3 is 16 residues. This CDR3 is CASSQGRSPPHHERYF. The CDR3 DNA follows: TGCGCCAGCAGCCAAGGTAGATCCCCACCACACCACGAGCGGTACTTC.

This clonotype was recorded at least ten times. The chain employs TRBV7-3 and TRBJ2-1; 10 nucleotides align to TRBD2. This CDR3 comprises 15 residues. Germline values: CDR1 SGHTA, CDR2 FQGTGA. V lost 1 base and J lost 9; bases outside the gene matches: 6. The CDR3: CASSLMSGGAREQFF. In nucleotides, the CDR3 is TGTGCCAGCAGCTTAATGAGCGGGGGGGCCCGTGAGCAGTTCTTC.

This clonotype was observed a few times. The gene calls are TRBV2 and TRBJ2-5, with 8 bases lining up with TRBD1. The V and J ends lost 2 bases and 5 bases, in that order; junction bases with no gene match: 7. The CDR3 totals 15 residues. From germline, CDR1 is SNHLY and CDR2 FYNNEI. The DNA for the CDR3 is TGTGCCAGCAGTGAATTCCAGGGGGCGTGGGAGACCCAGTACTTC. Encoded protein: CASSEFQGAWETQYF.

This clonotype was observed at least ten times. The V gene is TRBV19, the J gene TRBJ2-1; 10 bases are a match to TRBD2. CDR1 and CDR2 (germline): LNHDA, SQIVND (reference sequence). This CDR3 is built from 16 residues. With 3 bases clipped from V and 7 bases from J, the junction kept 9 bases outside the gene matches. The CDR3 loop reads CASSILSSGGSNEQFF. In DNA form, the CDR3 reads TGTGCCAGTAGTATCCTGTCTAGCGGGGGAAGTAATGAGCAGTTCTTC. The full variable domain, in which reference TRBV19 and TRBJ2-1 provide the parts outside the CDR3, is DGGITQSPKYLFRKEGQNVTLSCEQNLNHDAMYWYRQDPGQGLRLIYYSQIVNDFQKGDIAEGYSVSREKKESFPLTVTSAQKNPTAFYLCASSILSSGGSNEQFFGPGTRLTVL.

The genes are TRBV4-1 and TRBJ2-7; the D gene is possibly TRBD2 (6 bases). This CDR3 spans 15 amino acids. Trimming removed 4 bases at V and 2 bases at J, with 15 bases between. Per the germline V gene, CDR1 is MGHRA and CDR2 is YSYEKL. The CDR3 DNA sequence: TGCGCCAGCAGCCTAACCCGGGACTTCCCCTACGAGCAGTACTTC. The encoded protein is CASSLTRDFPYEQYF.

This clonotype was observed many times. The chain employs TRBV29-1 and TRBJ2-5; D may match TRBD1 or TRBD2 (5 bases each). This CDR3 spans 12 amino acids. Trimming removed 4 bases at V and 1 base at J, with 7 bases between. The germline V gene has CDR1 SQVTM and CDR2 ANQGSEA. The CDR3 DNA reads TGCAGCGTTGCGAGGGGCCAAGAGACCCAGTACTTC. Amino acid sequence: CSVARGQETQYF. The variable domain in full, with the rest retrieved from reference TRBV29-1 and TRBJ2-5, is SAVISQKPSRDICQRGTSLTIQCQVDSQVTMMFWYRQQPGQSLTLIATANQGSEATYESGFVIDKFPISRPNLTFSTLTVSNMSPEDSSIYLCSVARGQETQYFGPGTRLLVL.

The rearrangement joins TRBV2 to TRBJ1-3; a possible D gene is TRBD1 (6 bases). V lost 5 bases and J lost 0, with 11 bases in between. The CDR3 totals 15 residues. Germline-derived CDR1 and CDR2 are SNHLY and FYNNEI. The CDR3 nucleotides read TGTGCCAGCAGTTCCGGACAGTACTCTGGAAACACCATATATTTT. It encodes CASSSGQYSGNTIYF.

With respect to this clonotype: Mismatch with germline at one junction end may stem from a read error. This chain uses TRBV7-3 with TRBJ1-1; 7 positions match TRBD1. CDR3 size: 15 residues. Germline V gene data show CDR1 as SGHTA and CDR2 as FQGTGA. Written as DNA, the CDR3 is TGTGCCAGCAGCCTCCGACAGGGAGGTAGCACTGAAACTTTCTTT. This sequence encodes CASSLRQGGSTETFF.

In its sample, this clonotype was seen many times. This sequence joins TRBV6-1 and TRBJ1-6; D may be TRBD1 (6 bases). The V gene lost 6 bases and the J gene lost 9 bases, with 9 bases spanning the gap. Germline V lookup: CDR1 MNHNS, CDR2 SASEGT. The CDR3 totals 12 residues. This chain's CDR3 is CASSLQGSPLHF. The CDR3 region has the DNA TGTGCCAGCAGCCTACAGGGTTCACCCCTCCACTTT.

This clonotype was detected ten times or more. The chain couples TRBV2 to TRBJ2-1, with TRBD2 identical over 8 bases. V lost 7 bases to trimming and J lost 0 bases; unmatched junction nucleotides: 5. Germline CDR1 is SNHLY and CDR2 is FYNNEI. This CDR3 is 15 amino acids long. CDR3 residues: CASTRGASSYNEQFF. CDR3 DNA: TGTGCCAGCACGCGGGGGGCGAGCTCCTACAATGAGCAGTTCTTC.

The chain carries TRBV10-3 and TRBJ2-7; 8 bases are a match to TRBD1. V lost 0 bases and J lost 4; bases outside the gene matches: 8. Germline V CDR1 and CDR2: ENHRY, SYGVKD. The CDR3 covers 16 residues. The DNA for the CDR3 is TGTGCCATCAGTGAGTCGAGCGGCAGGGGGCAGTACGAGCAGTACTTC. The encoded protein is CAISESSGRGQYEQYF.

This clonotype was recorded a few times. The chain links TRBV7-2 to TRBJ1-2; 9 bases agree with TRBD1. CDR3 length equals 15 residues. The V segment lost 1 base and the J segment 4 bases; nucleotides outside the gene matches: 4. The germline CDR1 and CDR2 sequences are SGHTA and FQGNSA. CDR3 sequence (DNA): TGTGCCAGCAGCTTAGTCACAGGGGGCGGCTATGGCTACACCTTC. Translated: CASSLVTGGGYGYTF.

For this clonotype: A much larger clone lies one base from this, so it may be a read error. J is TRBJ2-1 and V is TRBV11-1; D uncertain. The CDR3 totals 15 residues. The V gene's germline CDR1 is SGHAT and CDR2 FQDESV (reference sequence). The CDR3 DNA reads TGTGCCAGCAGCTTAAACCAGATCACTTCGAATGAGCAGTCCTTC. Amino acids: CASSLNQITSNEQSF.